This paragraph reports one T cell receptor (beta chain). The antigen remains unidentified. Using immunoSEQ multiplex PCR, the repertoire was profiled, and TCRdb retains in-frame clones only, with some absent. The sample holds tens of thousands of clones, 80% to 90% seen once. This specimen belongs to a study of OX40 agonist ivuxolimab in advanced cancers. Study context: A diagnosis of hepatocellular carcinoma, melanoma, renal cell or head and neck cancer was present in dose-escalation patients. Study-level points and caveats: With doses of 0.1-3.0 mg/kg, partial responders showed among the lowest clonal expansion. On average, CD8+ T cells had more expanded clones than CD4+.

The CDR3 is 15 residues long. From germline, CDR1 is KGHSH and CDR2 LQKENI. Trimming removed 3 bases from V and 3 bases from J; junction bases left unmatched: 8. V and J are TRBV18 and TRBJ2-7, with 7 bases that match TRBD1. The material sequenced was CD4+ or CD8+ T cells sorted from blood, taken in a trial of the OX40 agonist ivuxolimab. This receptor was taken from an adult with an advanced solid tumor such as melanoma, head and neck, liver or kidney cancer. CDR3 coding DNA: TGTGCCAGCTCACCCCGGGACAGCCCTTTCTACGAGCAGTACTTC. Translation gives CASSPRDSPFYEQYF.